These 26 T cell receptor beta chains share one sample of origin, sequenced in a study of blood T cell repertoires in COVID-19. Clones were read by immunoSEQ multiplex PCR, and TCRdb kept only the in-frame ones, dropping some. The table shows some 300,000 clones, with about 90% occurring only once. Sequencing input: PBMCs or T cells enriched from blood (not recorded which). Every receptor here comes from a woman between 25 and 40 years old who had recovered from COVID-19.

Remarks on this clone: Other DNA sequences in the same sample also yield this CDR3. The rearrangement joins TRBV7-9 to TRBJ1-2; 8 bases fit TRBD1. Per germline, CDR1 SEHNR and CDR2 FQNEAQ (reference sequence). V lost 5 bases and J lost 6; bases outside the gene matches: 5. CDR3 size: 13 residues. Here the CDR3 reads CASSLGQGHGYTF. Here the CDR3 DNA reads TGTGCCAGCAGCCTAGGACAGGGACATGGCTACACCTTC.

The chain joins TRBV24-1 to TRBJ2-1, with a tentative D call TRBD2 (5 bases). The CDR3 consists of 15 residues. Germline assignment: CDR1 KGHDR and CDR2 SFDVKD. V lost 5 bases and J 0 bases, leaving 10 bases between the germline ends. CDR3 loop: CATSVRGSSYNEQFF. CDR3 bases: TGTGCCACCAGTGTTCGGGGTAGCTCCTACAATGAGCAGTTCTTC.

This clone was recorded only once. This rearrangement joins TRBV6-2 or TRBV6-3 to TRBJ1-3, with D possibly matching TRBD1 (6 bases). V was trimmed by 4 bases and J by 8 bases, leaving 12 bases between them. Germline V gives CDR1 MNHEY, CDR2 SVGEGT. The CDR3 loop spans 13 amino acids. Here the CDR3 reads CASSSPRGHTIYF. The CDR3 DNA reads TGTGCCAGCAGTTCGCCGCGGGGGCACACCATATATTTT.

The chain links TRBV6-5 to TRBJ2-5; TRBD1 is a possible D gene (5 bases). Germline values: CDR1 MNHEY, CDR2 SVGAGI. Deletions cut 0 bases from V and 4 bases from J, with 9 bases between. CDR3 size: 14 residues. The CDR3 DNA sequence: TGTGCCAGCAGTTACTCGCCAGGGTCAGAGACCCAGTACTTC. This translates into CASSYSPGSETQYF.

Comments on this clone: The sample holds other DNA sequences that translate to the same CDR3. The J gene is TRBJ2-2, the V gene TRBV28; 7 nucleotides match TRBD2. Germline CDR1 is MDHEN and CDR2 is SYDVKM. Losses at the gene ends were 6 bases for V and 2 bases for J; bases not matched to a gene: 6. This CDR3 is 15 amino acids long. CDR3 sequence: CASSLGGSNTGELFF. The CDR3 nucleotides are TGTGCCAGCAGCCTGGGGGGGTCCAACACCGGGGAGCTGTTTTTT. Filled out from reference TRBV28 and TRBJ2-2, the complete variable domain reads DVKVTQSSRYLVKRTGEKVFLECVQDMDHENMFWYRQDPGLGLRLIYFSYDVKMKEKGDIPEGYSVSREKKERFSLILESASTNQTSMYLCASSLGGSNTGELFFGEGSRLTVL.

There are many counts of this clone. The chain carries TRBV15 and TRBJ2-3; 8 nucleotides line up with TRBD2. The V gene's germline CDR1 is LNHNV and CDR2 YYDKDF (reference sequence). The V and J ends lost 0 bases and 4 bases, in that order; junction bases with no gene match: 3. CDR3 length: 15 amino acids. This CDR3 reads CATSREGGGSDTQYF. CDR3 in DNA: TGTGCCACCAGCAGAGAGGGCGGGGGGTCAGATACGCAGTATTTT. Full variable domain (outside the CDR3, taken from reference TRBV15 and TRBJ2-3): DAMVIQNPRYQVTQFGKPVTLSCSQTLNHNVMYWYQQKSSQAPKLLFHYYDKDFNNEADTPDNFQSRRPNTSFCFLDIRSPGLGDTAMYLCATSREGGGSDTQYFGPGTRLTVL.

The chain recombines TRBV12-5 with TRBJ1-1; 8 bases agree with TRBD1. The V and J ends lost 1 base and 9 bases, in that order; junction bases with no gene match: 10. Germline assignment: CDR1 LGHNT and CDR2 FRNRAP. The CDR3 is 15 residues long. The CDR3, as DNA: TGTGCTAGTGGTTTGGCCCCATCACAGGGGGGTAAAGCTTTCTTT. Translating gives CASGLAPSQGGKAFF. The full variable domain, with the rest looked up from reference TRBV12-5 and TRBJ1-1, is DARVTQTPRHKVTEMGQEVTMRCQPILGHNTVFWYRQTMMQGLELLAYFRNRAPLDDSGMPKDRFSAEMPDATLATLKIQPSEPRDSAVYFCASGLAPSQGGKAFFGQGTRLTVV.

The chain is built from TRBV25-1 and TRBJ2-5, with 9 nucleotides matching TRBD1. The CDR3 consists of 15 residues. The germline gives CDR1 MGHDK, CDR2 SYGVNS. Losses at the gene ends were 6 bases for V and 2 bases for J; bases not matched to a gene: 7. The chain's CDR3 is CASRGPGTGQETQYF. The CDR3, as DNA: TGTGCCAGCAGAGGCCCCGGGACAGGGCAAGAGACCCAGTACTTC.

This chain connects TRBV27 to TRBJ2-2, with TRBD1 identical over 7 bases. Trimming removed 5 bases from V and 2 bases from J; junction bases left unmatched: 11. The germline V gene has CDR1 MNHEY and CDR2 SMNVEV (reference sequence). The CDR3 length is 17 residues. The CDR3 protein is CASSGLAGTANTGELFF. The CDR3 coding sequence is TGTGCCAGCAGTGGTTTAGCCGGGACAGCCAACACCGGGGAGCTGTTTTTT.

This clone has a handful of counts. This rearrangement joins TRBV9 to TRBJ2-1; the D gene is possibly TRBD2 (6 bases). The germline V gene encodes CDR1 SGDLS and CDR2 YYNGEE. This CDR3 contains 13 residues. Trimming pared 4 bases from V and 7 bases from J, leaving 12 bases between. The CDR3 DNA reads TGTGCCAGCAGCTTCGGGAGTAATAATGAGCAGTTCTTC. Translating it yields CASSFGSNNEQFF.

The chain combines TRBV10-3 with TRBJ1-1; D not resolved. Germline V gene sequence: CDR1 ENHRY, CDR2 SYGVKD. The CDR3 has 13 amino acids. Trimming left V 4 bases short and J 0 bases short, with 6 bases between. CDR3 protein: CAISGSLNTEAFF. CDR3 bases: TGTGCCATCAGTGGAAGCTTGAACACTGAAGCTTTCTTT.

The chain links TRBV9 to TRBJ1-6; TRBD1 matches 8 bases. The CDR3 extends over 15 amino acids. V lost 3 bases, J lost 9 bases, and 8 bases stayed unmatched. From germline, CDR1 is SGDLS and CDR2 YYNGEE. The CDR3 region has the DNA TGTGCCAGCAGCGCCGACAGGGGATGGAGTTCACCCCTCCACTTT. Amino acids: CASSADRGWSSPLHF. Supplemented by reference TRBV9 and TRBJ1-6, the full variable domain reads DSGVTQTPKHLITATGQRVTLRCSPRSGDLSVYWYQQSLDQGLQFLIQYYNGEERAKGNILERFSAQQFPDLHSELNLSSLELGDSALYFCASSADRGWSSPLHFGNGTRLTVT.

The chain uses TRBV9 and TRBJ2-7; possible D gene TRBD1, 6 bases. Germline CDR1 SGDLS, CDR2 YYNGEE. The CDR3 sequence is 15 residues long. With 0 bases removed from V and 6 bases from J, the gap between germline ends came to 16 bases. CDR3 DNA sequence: TGTGCCAGCAGCGTAGCTCCTGGACAGTCGGGCGAGCAGTACTTC. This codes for CASSVAPGQSGEQYF.

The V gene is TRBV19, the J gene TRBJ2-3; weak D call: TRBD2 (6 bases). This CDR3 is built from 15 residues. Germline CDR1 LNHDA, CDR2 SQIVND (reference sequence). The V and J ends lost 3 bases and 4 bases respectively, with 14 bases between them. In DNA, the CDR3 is TGTGCCAGTAGTATCCCCGGTGGAGGGGCAGATACGCAGTATTTT. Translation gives CASSIPGGGADTQYF.

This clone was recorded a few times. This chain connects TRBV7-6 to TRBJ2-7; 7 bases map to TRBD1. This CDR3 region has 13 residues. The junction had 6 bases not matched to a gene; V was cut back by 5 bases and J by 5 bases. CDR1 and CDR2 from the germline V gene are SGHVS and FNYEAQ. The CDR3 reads CASSITGVDEQYF. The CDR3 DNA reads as TGTGCCAGCAGCATTACAGGGGTAGACGAGCAGTACTTC.

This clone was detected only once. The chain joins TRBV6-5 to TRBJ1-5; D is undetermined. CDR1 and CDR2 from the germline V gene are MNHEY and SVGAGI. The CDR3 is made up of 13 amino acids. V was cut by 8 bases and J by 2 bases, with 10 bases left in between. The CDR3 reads CASFRLGNQPQHF. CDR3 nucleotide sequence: TGTGCCAGCTTCCGGTTGGGCAATCAGCCCCAGCATTTT.

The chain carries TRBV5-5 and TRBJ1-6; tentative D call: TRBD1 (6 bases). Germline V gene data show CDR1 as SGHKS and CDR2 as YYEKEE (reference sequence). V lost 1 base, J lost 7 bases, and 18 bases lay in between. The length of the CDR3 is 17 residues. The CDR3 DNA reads TGTGCCAGCAGCTTGATCTCCATCCGGGACAACAATTCACCCCTCCACTTT. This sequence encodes CASSLISIRDNNSPLHF.

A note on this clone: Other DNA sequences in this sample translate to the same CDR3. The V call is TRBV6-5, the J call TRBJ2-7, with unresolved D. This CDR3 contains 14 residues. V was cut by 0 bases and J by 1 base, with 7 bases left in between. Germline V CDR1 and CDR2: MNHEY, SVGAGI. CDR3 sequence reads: CASSYSGQSYEQYF. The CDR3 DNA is TGTGCCAGCAGTTACTCTGGGCAGTCCTACGAGCAGTACTTC.

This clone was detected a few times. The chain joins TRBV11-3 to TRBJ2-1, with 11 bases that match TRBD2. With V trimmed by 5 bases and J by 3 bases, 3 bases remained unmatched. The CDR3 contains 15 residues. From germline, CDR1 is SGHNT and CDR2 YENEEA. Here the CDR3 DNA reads TGTGCCAGCAGCGGGGGACTAGCGGACTACAATGAGCAGTTCTTC. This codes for CASSGGLADYNEQFF.

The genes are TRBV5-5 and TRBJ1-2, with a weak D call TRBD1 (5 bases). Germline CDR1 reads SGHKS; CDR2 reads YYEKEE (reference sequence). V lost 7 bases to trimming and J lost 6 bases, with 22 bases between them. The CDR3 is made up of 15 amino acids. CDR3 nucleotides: TGTGCCAGCGCTCGATCTTATCAGGGATTTCATGGCTACACCTTC. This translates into CASARSYQGFHGYTF.

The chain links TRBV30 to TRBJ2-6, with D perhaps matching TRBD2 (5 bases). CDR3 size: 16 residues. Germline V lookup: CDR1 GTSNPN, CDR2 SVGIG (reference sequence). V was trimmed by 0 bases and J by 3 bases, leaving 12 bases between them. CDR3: CAWSVKEAYGANVLTF. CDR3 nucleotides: TGTGCCTGGAGTGTAAAGGAGGCATATGGGGCCAACGTCCTGACTTTC.

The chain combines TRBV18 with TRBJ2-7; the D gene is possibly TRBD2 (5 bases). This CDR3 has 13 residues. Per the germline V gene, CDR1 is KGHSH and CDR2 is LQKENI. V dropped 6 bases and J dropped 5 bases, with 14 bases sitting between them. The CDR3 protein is CASSPTVAHEQYF. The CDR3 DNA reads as TGTGCCAGCTCGCCGACCGTAGCGCACGAGCAGTACTTC.

In nucleotides, the CDR3 is TGTGCCAGCAGTTACGGGCGGGGGCGCTCCTACGAGCAGTACTTC. Encoded protein: CASSYGRGRSYEQYF. The V call is TRBV6-2 or TRBV6-3, the J call TRBJ2-7, with D perhaps matching TRBD2 (7 bases). The CDR3 loop spans 15 amino acids. Germline CDR1 is MNHEY and CDR2 is SVGEGT. Trimming stripped 2 bases from V and 0 bases from J, with 11 bases between.

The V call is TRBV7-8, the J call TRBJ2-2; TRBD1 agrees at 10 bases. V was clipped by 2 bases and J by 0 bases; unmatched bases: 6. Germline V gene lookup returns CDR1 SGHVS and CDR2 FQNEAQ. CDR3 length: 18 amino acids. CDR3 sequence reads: CASSLRDRGSTNTGELFF. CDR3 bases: TGTGCCAGCAGCTTAAGGGACAGGGGTTCCACGAACACCGGGGAGCTGTTTTTT. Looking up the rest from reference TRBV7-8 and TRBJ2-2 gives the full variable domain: GAGVSQSPRYKVAKRGQDVALRCDPISGHVSLFWYQQALGQGPEFLTYFQNEAQLDKSGLPSDRFFAERPEGSVSTLKIQRTQQEDSAVYLCASSLRDRGSTNTGELFFGEGSRLTVL.

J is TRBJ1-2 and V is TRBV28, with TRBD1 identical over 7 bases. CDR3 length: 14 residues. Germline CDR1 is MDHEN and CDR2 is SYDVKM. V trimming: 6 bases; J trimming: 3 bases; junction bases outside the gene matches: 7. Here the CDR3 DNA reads TGTGCCAGCAGCCGGGACAGCTCGGACTATGGCTACACCTTC. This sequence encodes CASSRDSSDYGYTF.

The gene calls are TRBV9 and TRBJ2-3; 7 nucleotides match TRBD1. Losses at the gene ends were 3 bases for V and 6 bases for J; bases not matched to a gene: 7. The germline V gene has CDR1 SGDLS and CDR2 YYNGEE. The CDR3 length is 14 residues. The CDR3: CASSDRDRVDTQYF. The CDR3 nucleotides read TGTGCCAGCAGCGACCGAGACAGGGTGGATACGCAGTATTTT.